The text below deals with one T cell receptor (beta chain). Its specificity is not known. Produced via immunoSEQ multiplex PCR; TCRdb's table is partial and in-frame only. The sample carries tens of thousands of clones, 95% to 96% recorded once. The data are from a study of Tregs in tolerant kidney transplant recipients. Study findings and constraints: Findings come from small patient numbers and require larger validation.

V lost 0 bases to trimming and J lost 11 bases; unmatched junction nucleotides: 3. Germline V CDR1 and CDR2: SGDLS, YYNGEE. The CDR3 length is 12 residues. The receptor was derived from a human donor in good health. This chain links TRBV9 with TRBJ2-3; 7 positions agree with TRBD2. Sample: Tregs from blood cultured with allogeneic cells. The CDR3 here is CASSVGAGMQYF. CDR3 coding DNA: TGTGCCAGCAGCGTAGGAGCGGGGATGCAGTATTTT.